These 20 T cell receptor beta chains were sequenced from one sample in a study of OX40 agonist ivuxolimab in advanced cancers. This table comes from immunoSEQ multiplex PCR, and its TCRdb copy is limited to in-frame clones, with some not included. This table has about 67,000 clones, approximately 87% appearing once. Here the sequenced sample was CD4+ or CD8+ T cells sorted from blood, taken in a trial of the OX40 agonist ivuxolimab. The receptor source for this set is an adult with an advanced solid tumor such as melanoma, head and neck, liver or kidney cancer.

The chain has TRBV5-1 and TRBJ2-3; 14 bases match TRBD2. The CDR3 spans 16 residues. V was clipped by 3 bases and J by 4 bases; unmatched bases: 4. Germline values: CDR1 SGHRS, CDR2 YFSETQ. The CDR3 sequence is CASSSRLAGGPDTQYF. CDR3 DNA: TGCGCCAGCAGCTCCCGACTAGCGGGAGGGCCAGATACGCAGTATTTT.

In its sample, this clone was seen once. The chain joins TRBV6-1 to TRBJ1-5; no reliable D call. The CDR3 covers 15 residues. V shed 1 base and J shed 1 base, with 8 bases lying between them. Germline CDR1 reads MNHNS; CDR2 reads SASEGT. The CDR3 loop reads CASSEGPASNQPQHF. The CDR3 DNA reads as TGTGCCAGCAGTGAAGGCCCGGCAAGCAATCAGCCCCAGCATTTT.

The CDR3 coding sequence is TGTGCCAGCAGCCAAGGTAAGGGAGAAGCTTTCTTT. It yields the protein CASSQGKGEAFF. V usage is TRBV28 and J usage is TRBJ1-1; the D is unclear. The V end lost 6 bases, the J end lost 8 bases, and 13 bases lay between the germline ends. This CDR3 has 12 amino acids. Germline V CDR1 and CDR2: MDHEN, SYDVKM.

The chain employs TRBV7-9 and TRBJ2-3, with D perhaps TRBD1 (5 bases). Germline-derived CDR1 and CDR2 are SEHNR and FQNEAQ (reference sequence). The CDR3 has 16 residues. Trimming took off 6 bases at V and 0 bases at J, with 16 bases between the two ends. DNA of the CDR3: TGTGCCAGCAGTAGGGGTCAGTCAGCTAGCACAGATACGCAGTATTTT. Its protein is CASSRGQSASTDTQYF. The complete variable domain, with remaining parts taken from reference TRBV7-9 and TRBJ2-3, reads DTGVSQNPRHKITKRGQNVTFRCDPISEHNRLYWYRQTLGQGPEFLTYFQNEAQLEKSRLLSDRFSAERPKGSFSTLEIQRTEQGDSAMYLCASSRGQSASTDTQYFGPGTRLTVL.

As concerns this clone: The same CDR3 also results from other DNA sequences found in this sample. This rearrangement joins TRBV11-3 to TRBJ1-1; a possible D gene is TRBD1 (6 bases). Deletions cut 6 bases from V and 1 base from J, with 15 bases between. Looked up from germline, CDR1 is SGHNT and CDR2 is YENEEA. The CDR3 has 15 residues. The CDR3, as DNA: TGTGCCAGCAGTCAAGGTACAGGGAGGAACACTGAAGCTTTCTTT. As protein: CASSQGTGRNTEAFF.

This clone has more than one count but fewer than ten. The chain combines TRBV30 with TRBJ2-2, with TRBD1 as a possible D gene (6 bases). Germline V gives CDR1 GTSNPN, CDR2 SVGIG (reference sequence). V lost 4 bases and J lost 4, with 10 bases in between. The CDR3 covers 13 residues. This CDR3 reads CAWKRGFTGELFF. In DNA form, the CDR3 reads TGTGCCTGGAAAAGGGGGTTCACCGGGGAGCTGTTTTTT.

The chain combines TRBV11-3 with TRBJ1-1, with D tentatively TRBD1 (5 bases). The germline V gene has CDR1 SGHNT and CDR2 YENEEA. The CDR3 has 12 residues. V lost 6 bases and J lost 5, with 10 bases in between. CDR3 amino acids: CASSPGGTEAFF. In DNA, the CDR3 is TGTGCCAGCAGTCCCGGGGGAACTGAAGCTTTCTTT.

The V call is TRBV27, the J call TRBJ1-4; perhaps TRBD1 as D (6 bases). Per germline, CDR1 MNHEY and CDR2 SMNVEV (reference sequence). V lost 5 bases and J lost 10, with 17 bases in between. The CDR3 runs 14 residues. CDR3: CASSLDSWGGKLFF. CDR3 coding DNA: TGTGCCAGCAGTCTGGACAGTTGGGGGGGAAAACTGTTTTTT.

The chain joins TRBV10-3 to TRBJ1-5; TRBD1 matches 7 bases. The length of the CDR3 is 14 residues. Germline assignment: CDR1 ENHRY and CDR2 SYGVKD. The junction had 6 bases not matched to a gene; V was cut back by 3 bases and J by 7 bases. In DNA, the CDR3 is TGTGCCATCAGTGAAACAGGGGATCGACAGCCCCAGCATTTT. It is translated as CAISETGDRQPQHF.

The rearrangement joins TRBV18 to TRBJ2-5; D uncertain. CDR3 size: 13 residues. Trimming cost V 3 bases and J 1 base, with 6 bases left between them. The germline gives CDR1 KGHSH, CDR2 LQKENI. The chain's CDR3 is CASSPDTQETQYF. CDR3 nucleotides: TGTGCCAGCTCACCTGACACCCAAGAGACCCAGTACTTC.

CDR3 nucleotide sequence: TGTGCTAGTGGTTTGGCCCAAACTAGCGGGGGCGAGACCCAGTACTTC. Amino acids: CASGLAQTSGGETQYF. The V call is TRBV12-5, the J call TRBJ2-5; 11 nucleotides agree with TRBD2. Germline values: CDR1 LGHNT, CDR2 FRNRAP. This CDR3 is built from 16 residues. Germline trimming cut 1 base from V and 5 bases from J; bases unmatched to any gene: 6.

This clone occurred a few times. The V and J genes are TRBV9 and TRBJ1-2; D unclear. Trimming removed 0 bases from V and 3 bases from J, with 6 bases in between. CDR3 size: 13 residues. From germline, CDR1 is SGDLS and CDR2 YYNGEE. DNA for the CDR3: TGTGCCAGCAGCGTAGACGGACACTATGGCTACACCTTC. This sequence encodes CASSVDGHYGYTF.

The J gene is TRBJ1-5, the V gene TRBV19; TRBD1 aligns across 7 bases. The ends lost 3 bases at V and 6 bases at J; junction bases unmatched: 8. The germline V gene encodes CDR1 LNHDA and CDR2 SQIVND (reference sequence). CDR3 length equals 15 residues. CDR3 nucleotides: TGTGCCAGTAGTATTTTAGGGACAGTGGCTCAGCCCCAGCATTTT. Amino acids: CASSILGTVAQPQHF.

In this sample, this clone turned up once. This chain uses TRBV9 with TRBJ2-1; D is unclear. Between the trimmed V and J ends, which lost 3 bases and 0 bases, there was a span of 7 bases. There are 14 residues in the CDR3. The germline V gene has CDR1 SGDLS and CDR2 YYNGEE. The CDR3 protein is CASSGALSYNEQFF. CDR3 nucleotides: TGTGCCAGCAGCGGGGCTCTCTCCTACAATGAGCAGTTCTTC.

The chain carries TRBV6-5 and TRBJ2-7; 11 nucleotides agree with TRBD1. Unmatched junction bases numbered 9, after V lost 8 bases and J lost 3 bases. Germline V lookup: CDR1 MNHEY, CDR2 SVGAGI. The CDR3 is made up of 15 amino acids. This chain's CDR3 is CASVKSGTGGYEQYF. The CDR3 DNA follows: TGTGCCAGCGTTAAGTCCGGGACAGGGGGCTACGAGCAGTACTTC.

The chain employs TRBV28 and TRBJ1-1; maybe TRBD1 (5 bases). Germline assignment: CDR1 MDHEN and CDR2 SYDVKM. The V gene lost 3 bases and the J gene lost 4 bases, with 12 bases spanning the gap. This CDR3 is built from 14 residues. The DNA of the CDR3 is TGTGCCAGCAGTTTCGAGGGAACAGGCACTGAAGCTTTCTTT. Protein sequence: CASSFEGTGTEAFF.

This chain connects TRBV19 to TRBJ1-4; D gene unclear. The CDR3 extends over 13 amino acids. Germline V gives CDR1 LNHDA, CDR2 SQIVND (reference sequence). The V and J ends lost 11 bases and 8 bases respectively, with 18 bases between them. This chain's CDR3 is CAVPGPINEKLFF. The CDR3 DNA reads TGTGCCGTACCGGGTCCTATAAACGAAAAACTGTTTTTT.

This clone has a handful of counts. The chain joins TRBV5-1 to TRBJ2-7, with 7 nucleotides matching TRBD2. CDR1 is SGHRS and CDR2 is YFSETQ in the germline V gene. With 0 bases clipped from V and 7 bases from J, the junction kept 7 bases outside the gene matches. The CDR3 length is 14 residues. This CDR3 reads CASSLGDYSGEQYF. CDR3 DNA: TGCGCCAGCAGCTTGGGGGACTACTCGGGGGAGCAGTACTTC.

The J gene is TRBJ2-3, the V gene TRBV6-5; 11 bases match TRBD1. The ends lost 7 bases at V and 5 bases at J; junction bases unmatched: 5. Germline loops: CDR1 MNHEY, CDR2 SVGAGI. This CDR3 has 14 residues. The DNA for the CDR3 is TGTGCCAGCACCACGGGGACAGGGGGAGATACGCAGTATTTT. Amino acid sequence: CASTTGTGGDTQYF.

The chain is built from TRBV19 and TRBJ1-2, with 7 positions matching TRBD1. This CDR3 contains 14 residues. Per germline, CDR1 LNHDA and CDR2 SQIVND (reference sequence). Trimming took 3 bases from V and 3 from J; bases not matched to a gene: 4. The CDR3 loop reads CASSITGTDYGYTF. The CDR3 nucleotides are TGTGCCAGTAGTATCACCGGGACAGACTATGGCTACACCTTC.